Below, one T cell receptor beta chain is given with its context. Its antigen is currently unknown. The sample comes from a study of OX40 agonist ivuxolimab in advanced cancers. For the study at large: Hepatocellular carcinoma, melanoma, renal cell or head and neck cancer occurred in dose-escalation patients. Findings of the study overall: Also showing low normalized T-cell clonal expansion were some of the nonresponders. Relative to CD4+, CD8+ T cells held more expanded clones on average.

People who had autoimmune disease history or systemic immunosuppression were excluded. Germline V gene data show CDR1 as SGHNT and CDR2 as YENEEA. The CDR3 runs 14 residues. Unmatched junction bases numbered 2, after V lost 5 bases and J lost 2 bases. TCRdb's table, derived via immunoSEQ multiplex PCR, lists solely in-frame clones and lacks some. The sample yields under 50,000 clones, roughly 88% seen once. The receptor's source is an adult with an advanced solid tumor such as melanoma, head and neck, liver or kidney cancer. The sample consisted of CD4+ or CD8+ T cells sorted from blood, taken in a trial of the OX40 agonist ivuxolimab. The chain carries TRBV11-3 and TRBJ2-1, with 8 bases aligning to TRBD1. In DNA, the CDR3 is TGTGCCAGCAGCGCGGACAGGGCCTACAATGAGCAGTTCTTC. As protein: CASSADRAYNEQFF.